The entry that follows covers one TCR beta chain sequence. Its antigen is not known. This sample stems from a study of T cell responses to AZD1222 COVID-19 vaccine. This CDR3 is 12 amino acids long. V was shortened by 2 bases and J by 5 bases, with 6 bases between the two germline ends. In germline, CDR1 is LGHDT, CDR2 YNNKEL (reference sequence). The study, taken as a whole, reports: Most donors were white British, females outnumbered males, and clonal diversity was possibly underestimated. Unmutated regions of variants are reportedly targeted by nearly half of spike-specific TCRs. Sampling captured repertoires only after the peak T cell response.

Clones were sequenced by immunoSEQ multiplex PCR, and TCRdb holds only the in-frame ones, with some missing. The table lists approximately 140,000 clones, about 92% of them singletons. J is TRBJ2-5 and V is TRBV3-1 (or the pseudogene TRBV3-2); D uncertain. Sequences were derived from peripheral blood, sampled on day 0 of AZD1222 vaccination. This clonotype was sampled from an adult in good health. The CDR3 loop is CASSQRVETQYF. The CDR3 DNA reads TGTGCCAGCAGCCAACGTGTCGAGACCCAGTACTTC.